These 13 T cell receptor beta chains originate from one sample sequenced in a study of T cells after yellow fever vaccination. A single record per CDR3 protein comes from TCRdb applying MiXCR to the 5' RACE reads. The table includes approximately 250,000 distinct CDR3 sequences, about 7% detected once. The material sequenced was CD4+ T cells sorted from PBMCs, taken on the day of the yellow fever booster vaccination. The receptors stem from a man aged 30 to 45 who received the YFV17D yellow fever vaccine.

This clonotype appeared a few times. The chain joins TRBV18 to TRBJ1-1; possible D gene TRBD1, 5 bases. Germline V CDR1 and CDR2: KGHSH, LQKENI. The CDR3 consists of 15 residues. Trimming pared 0 bases from V and 3 bases from J, leaving 11 bases between. The CDR3 loop reads CASSPPGPGYTEAFF. The CDR3 DNA sequence: TGTGCCAGCTCACCACCGGGACCTGGGTACACTGAAGCTTTCTTT. Together with reference TRBV18 and TRBJ1-1, the CDR3 gives the full variable domain: NAGVMQNPRHLVRRRGQEARLRCSPMKGHSHVYWYRQLPEEGLKFMVYLQKENIIDESGMPKERFSAEFPKEGPSILRIQQVVRGDSAAYFCASSPPGPGYTEAFFGQGTRLTVV.

The gene calls are TRBV30 and TRBJ2-7; a weak D match, TRBD2 (5 bases). The CDR3 runs to 11 residues. CDR1 GTSNPN and CDR2 SVGIG come from the germline V gene (reference sequence). V was trimmed by 0 bases and J by 8 bases, leaving 8 bases between them. This CDR3 reads CAWSVASQQYF. In nucleotides, the CDR3 is TGTGCCTGGAGTGTAGCTAGCCAGCAGTACTTC.

The CDR3 DNA reads TGCAGTGCTCGGACAGACGAGCAGTACTTC. Residues: CSARTDEQYF. The chain uses TRBV20-1 and TRBJ2-7, with D possibly being TRBD1 (6 bases). The germline CDR1 and CDR2 sequences are DFQATT and SNEGSKA (reference sequence). CDR3 length: 10 amino acids. The V end lost 5 bases, the J end lost 5 bases, and 7 bases lay between the germline ends.

This clonotype was found many times. The chain recombines TRBV20-1 with TRBJ2-1; D is ambiguous. V lost 4 bases, J lost 0 bases, and 10 bases lay in between. Germline V gene sequence: CDR1 DFQATT, CDR2 SNEGSKA (reference sequence). The CDR3 is 14 residues long. CDR3 DNA: TGCAGTGCTATAAGACAAAACTCCTACAATGAGCAGTTCTTC. This encodes CSAIRQNSYNEQFF.

V is TRBV4-3 and J is TRBJ1-1; D may be TRBD1 (5 bases). The CDR3 length is 16 residues. Germline CDR1 is LGHNA and CDR2 is YSLEER. V lost 0 bases, J lost 4 bases, and 15 bases lay in between. The CDR3 sequence: CASSQDKARDGTEAFF. The CDR3 DNA sequence: TGCGCCAGCAGCCAAGATAAGGCTCGGGACGGCACTGAAGCTTTCTTT.

The J gene is TRBJ2-1, the V gene TRBV20-1, with D unclear. CDR1 and CDR2 (germline): DFQATT, SNEGSKA (reference sequence). This CDR3 comprises 15 residues. Trimming stripped 2 bases from V and 0 bases from J, with 11 bases between. In DNA, the CDR3 is TGCAGTGCTAGAATGCGGCCGAGCTCCTACAATGAGCAGTTCTTC. As protein: CSARMRPSSYNEQFF.

This clonotype was counted between two and nine times. This chain uses TRBV29-1 with TRBJ2-1; possible D gene TRBD2, 6 bases. CDR3 length: 10 residues. V dropped 7 bases and J dropped 8 bases, with 9 bases sitting between them. Germline CDR1 and CDR2: SQVTM and ANQGSEA. CDR3 in DNA: TGCAGCGGGGAGCGGGATGAGCAGTTCTTC. Its protein is CSGERDEQFF.

This clonotype was observed a handful of times. The rearrangement links TRBV20-1 to TRBJ2-1; D call uncertain. Trimming cost V 6 bases and J 8 bases, with 14 bases left between them. Looked up from germline, CDR1 is DFQATT and CDR2 is SNEGSKA (reference sequence). The CDR3 is made up of 12 amino acids. The CDR3 coding sequence is TGCAGTGCCCCTCTAGTTTCGGATGAGCAGTTCTTC. Translating it yields CSAPLVSDEQFF.

The sample holds a few counts of this clonotype. This chain connects TRBV11-2 to TRBJ1-1; tentative D call: TRBD1 (6 bases). The germline V and J ends were trimmed by 5 bases and 0 bases, with 16 bases remaining between them. CDR1 is SGHAT and CDR2 is FQNNGV in the germline V gene. The CDR3 contains 16 residues. CDR3 sequence reads: CASSPVKGGLNTEAFF. The CDR3, as DNA: TGTGCCAGCAGCCCCGTGAAGGGGGGGCTGAACACTGAAGCTTTCTTT. The full variable domain, its missing parts supplied by reference TRBV11-2 and TRBJ1-1, is EAGVAQSPRYKIIEKRQSVAFWCNPISGHATLYWYQQILGQGPKLLIQFQNNGVVDDSQLPKDRFSAERLKGVDSTLKIQPAKLEDSAVYLCASSPVKGGLNTEAFFGQGTRLTVV.

About this clonotype: A read error may explain this, as a much larger clone is one base away. This chain connects TRBV7-2 to TRBJ2-7; 12 positions agree with TRBD2. The germline V gene has CDR1 SGHTA and CDR2 FQGNSA. The CDR3 is 15 residues long. The CDR3 loop is CASSSTSGRFYAQYF. CDR3 in DNA: TGTGCCAGCAGCTCTACTAGCGGGAGGTTCTACGCGCAGTACTTC.

This clonotype came up a few times. Here the CDR3 reads CSARDQTAPYNEQFF. CDR3 nucleotide sequence: TGCAGTGCTAGAGATCAGACGGCACCCTACAATGAGCAGTTCTTC. The chain couples TRBV20-1 to TRBJ2-1; unclear D gene. V was cut by 0 bases and J by 2 bases, with 11 bases left in between. The CDR3 has 15 amino acids. CDR1 is DFQATT and CDR2 is SNEGSKA in the germline V gene (reference sequence).

This clonotype occurred many times. The rearrangement uses TRBV5-1 and TRBJ1-5; D gene uncertain. The CDR3 sequence is 13 residues long. With 0 bases removed from V and 5 bases from J, the gap between germline ends came to 6 bases. Per the germline V gene, CDR1 is SGHRS and CDR2 is YFSETQ. CDR3 sequence: CASSLAADQPQHF. CDR3 DNA: TGCGCCAGCAGCTTGGCGGCTGATCAGCCCCAGCATTTT.

This clonotype was seen many times. This chain uses TRBV20-1 with TRBJ2-1; 13 nucleotides agree with TRBD2. The CDR3 totals 14 residues. The trim removed 6 bases at V and 10 bases at J, leaving 9 bases unmatched. Germline lookup yields CDR1 DFQATT and CDR2 SNEGSKA (reference sequence). CDR3 in DNA: TGCAGTGCCACCGGACTAGCGGGAGCAAAGGAGCAGTTCTTC. Protein sequence: CSATGLAGAKEQFF.